Shown below are 21 T cell receptor beta chains from a single sample sequenced in a study of response to subunit inactivated influenza vaccine. TCRdb processed the RT-PCR reads anew with MiXCR; each CDR3 protein has one entry. The sample shows about 700,000 distinct CDR3 sequences, around 14% of them seen only once. The sequencing here drew on PBMCs from blood, taken about 13 days after vaccination. The receptors here all came from a man in his fifties who received an inactivated influenza vaccine.

The sample holds a few counts of this clonotype. This rearrangement joins TRBV11-2 to TRBJ2-2, with 7 bases fitting TRBD1. Germline loops: CDR1 SGHAT, CDR2 FQNNGV. The CDR3 is 14 amino acids. Germline trimming cut 7 bases from V and 4 bases from J; bases unmatched to any gene: 6. For the CDR3, the DNA is TGTGCCAGCATGGACAGGCCTCTCACCGGGGAGCTGTTTTTT. Translation gives CASMDRPLTGELFF.

This clonotype has more than one count but fewer than ten. J is TRBJ1-6 and V is TRBV12-3 or TRBV12-4, with TRBD1 as a possible D gene (5 bases). The length of the CDR3 is 14 residues. Trimming left V 6 bases short and J 8 bases short, with 14 bases between. CDR3 in DNA: TGTGCCAGCAGGTGGGCAGGGAGGGATTCACCCCTCCACTTT. Its protein is CASRWAGRDSPLHF.

This clonotype occurred a few times. The chain uses TRBV20-1 and TRBJ1-2; D is perhaps TRBD1 (5 bases). Germline loops: CDR1 DFQATT, CDR2 SNEGSKA (reference sequence). The CDR3 totals 13 residues. V lost 6 bases and J 5 bases, leaving 16 bases between the germline ends. Written as DNA, the CDR3 is TGCAGTGCGAGAATACAGGATCGGTATGGCTACACCTTC. It encodes CSARIQDRYGYTF.

This chain connects TRBV20-1 to TRBJ2-3; unclear D gene. Germline V gene data show CDR1 as DFQATT and CDR2 as SNEGSKA (reference sequence). V lost 3 bases and J lost 2, with 12 bases in between. The CDR3 extends over 14 amino acids. The chain's CDR3 is CSASPREATDTQYF. Here the CDR3 DNA reads TGCAGTGCTAGTCCTAGAGAGGCCACAGATACGCAGTATTTT.

The genes are TRBV5-1 and TRBJ1-1; D is unresolved. This CDR3 spans 15 amino acids. Germline values: CDR1 SGHRS, CDR2 YFSETQ. With 0 bases removed from V and 0 bases from J, the gap between germline ends came to 9 bases. The CDR3 spells CASSLEPSMNTEAFF. DNA for the CDR3: TGCGCCAGCAGCTTGGAGCCCTCTATGAACACTGAAGCTTTCTTT.

This chain joins TRBV7-6 and TRBJ1-1; perhaps TRBD1 as D (6 bases). Germline values: CDR1 SGHVS, CDR2 FNYEAQ. The CDR3 loop spans 15 amino acids. Deletions cut 0 bases from V and 4 bases from J, with 12 bases between. This CDR3 is CASSLASGGRTEAFF. The DNA of the CDR3 is TGTGCCAGCAGCTTAGCGTCGGGGGGCCGCACTGAAGCTTTCTTT.

The CDR3 region is CASSQDRLAPYNEQFF. CDR3 nucleotides: TGTGCCAGCAGCCAAGATAGACTAGCGCCCTACAATGAGCAGTTCTTC. The chain recombines TRBV14 with TRBJ2-1; 8 bases agree with TRBD2. V shed 0 bases, J shed 2 bases, and the junction held 3 bases outside the gene matches. The CDR3 is 16 residues long. Germline CDR1 reads SGHDN; CDR2 reads FVKESK. The full variable domain, with the rest looked up from reference TRBV14 and TRBJ2-1, is EAGVTQFPSHSVIEKGQTVTLRCDPISGHDNLYWYRRVMGKEIKFLLHFVKESKQDESGMPNNRFLAERTGGTYSTLKVQPAELEDSGVYFCASSQDRLAPYNEQFFGPGTRLTVL.

This clonotype was found many times. This chain uses TRBV10-3 with TRBJ2-3; 9 nucleotides match TRBD1. Germline loops: CDR1 ENHRY, CDR2 SYGVKD. The J segment lost 4 bases and the V segment lost 2 bases, leaving 4 bases of the junction unmatched. The CDR3 spans 15 residues. Here the CDR3 DNA reads TGTGCCATCAGTGAGGCGGACAGGGGTCCAGATACGCAGTATTTT. Residues: CAISEADRGPDTQYF.

This clonotype was seen only a few times. The chain has TRBV20-1 and TRBJ2-3, with D perhaps matching TRBD2 (5 bases). V shed 0 bases and J shed 6 bases, with 19 bases lying between them. Germline CDR1 and CDR2: DFQATT and SNEGSKA (reference sequence). The CDR3 sequence is 16 residues long. The CDR3 spells CSARDPAGDLVDTQYF. The CDR3 nucleotides read TGCAGTGCTAGAGATCCGGCGGGCGACTTAGTGGATACGCAGTATTTT.

The rearrangement uses TRBV2 and TRBJ2-7; 7 positions match TRBD1. The CDR3 extends over 14 amino acids. Germline CDR1 reads SNHLY; CDR2 reads FYNNEI. V shed 7 bases, J shed 3 bases, and the junction held 9 bases outside the gene matches. DNA for the CDR3: TGTGCCAGCAACTCGGGTACAGGGGACTACGAGCAGTACTTC. Translation: CASNSGTGDYEQYF.

The sample holds a few counts of this clonotype. The chain has TRBV7-9 and TRBJ2-1, with unresolved D. The V gene lost 1 base and the J gene lost 2 bases, with 9 bases spanning the gap. The germline gives CDR1 SEHNR, CDR2 FQNEAQ (reference sequence). CDR3 length: 15 amino acids. The chain's CDR3 is CASSLDLVTYNEQFF. CDR3 sequence (DNA): TGTGCCAGCAGCTTAGATCTCGTTACCTACAATGAGCAGTTCTTC.

This clonotype was counted a few times. This sequence joins TRBV7-2 and TRBJ2-3; 7 bases are shared with TRBD2. Germline CDR1 SGHTA, CDR2 FQGNSA. Unmatched junction bases numbered 12, after V lost 7 bases and J lost 2 bases. The CDR3 length is 16 residues. CDR3 amino acids: CASNTLRETFTDTQYF. As DNA, the CDR3 is TGTGCCAGCAACACTCTGCGGGAGACCTTCACAGATACGCAGTATTTT.

The chain is built from TRBV5-1 and TRBJ2-7; 11 bases align to TRBD2. Germline loops: CDR1 SGHRS, CDR2 YFSETQ. The V segment lost 3 bases and the J segment 0 bases; nucleotides outside the gene matches: 8. CDR3 length equals 17 residues. The CDR3 nucleotides are TGCGCCAGCAGCTACCGGACTAGCGGGTCGGTCTCCTACGAGCAGTACTTC. Translated: CASSYRTSGSVSYEQYF. The variable domain in full, with the rest retrieved from reference TRBV5-1 and TRBJ2-7, is KAGVTQTPRYLIKTRGQQVTLSCSPISGHRSVSWYQQTPGQGLQFLFEYFSETQRNKGNFPGRFSGRQFSNSRSEMNVSTLELGDSALYLCASSYRTSGSVSYEQYFGPGTRLTVT.

The chain recombines TRBV5-5 with TRBJ2-7; 9 nucleotides line up with TRBD1. This CDR3 spans 15 amino acids. J gave up 4 bases and V 2 bases, and 7 bases lay outside the gene matches. Per the germline V gene, CDR1 is SGHKS and CDR2 is YYEKEE (reference sequence). For the CDR3, the DNA is TGTGCCAGCAGCTTAGGTACCGGGACAGGGTACGAGCAGTACTTC. Its translation: CASSLGTGTGYEQYF.

The chain joins TRBV27 to TRBJ2-7; 11 bases agree with TRBD2. This CDR3 spans 16 amino acids. Germline V gives CDR1 MNHEY, CDR2 SMNVEV (reference sequence). V trimming: 6 bases; J trimming: 0 bases; junction bases outside the gene matches: 7. CDR3 nucleotides: TGTGCCAGCAGCCCTATAGCGGGAGGGGTCTCCTACGAGCAGTACTTC. Protein product: CASSPIAGGVSYEQYF.

This clonotype was found a few times. The V and J genes are TRBV7-9 and TRBJ1-4; a possible D gene is TRBD1 (5 bases). Germline V gene data show CDR1 as SEHNR and CDR2 as FQNEAQ (reference sequence). The CDR3 runs to 14 residues. V dropped 2 bases and J dropped 4 bases, with 8 bases sitting between them. DNA of the CDR3: TGTGCCAGCAGCTTATGGGGGGATAATGAAAAACTGTTTTTT. This translates into CASSLWGDNEKLFF. Full variable domain (rest looked up from reference TRBV7-9 and TRBJ1-4): DTGVSQNPRHKITKRGQNVTFRCDPISEHNRLYWYRQTLGQGPEFLTYFQNEAQLEKSRLLSDRFSAERPKGSFSTLEIQRTEQGDSAMYLCASSLWGDNEKLFFGSGTQLSVL.

This clonotype was seen only a few times. The chain recombines TRBV5-1 with TRBJ2-4; D is possibly TRBD1 (5 bases). V lost 4 bases and J lost 9, with 11 bases in between. Germline CDR1 reads SGHRS; CDR2 reads YFSETQ. This CDR3 comprises 12 residues. CDR3 amino acids: CASSPQGSIQYF. As DNA, the CDR3 is TGCGCCAGCAGCCCTCAGGGTTCCATTCAGTACTTC.

Only a few counts were recorded for this clonotype. This chain links TRBV10-3 with TRBJ1-1, with unresolved D. Germline CDR1 reads ENHRY; CDR2 reads SYGVKD. The CDR3 spans 14 residues. Trimming cost V 2 bases and J 4 bases, with 11 bases left between them. The CDR3 here is CAISELVGRTEAFF. In DNA, the CDR3 is TGTGCCATCAGTGAGCTGGTAGGGCGCACTGAAGCTTTCTTT.

The chain recombines TRBV9 with TRBJ2-2; D is possibly TRBD1 (5 bases). Germline assignment: CDR1 SGDLS and CDR2 YYNGEE. The ends were cut back, 4 bases at V and 4 bases at J, with 14 bases in the middle. The CDR3 has 15 residues. CDR3 loop: CASSPSPQGTGELFF. As DNA, the CDR3 is TGTGCCAGCAGCCCCTCTCCCCAGGGCACCGGGGAGCTGTTTTTT.

This rearrangement joins TRBV29-1 to TRBJ2-7; a possible D gene is TRBD1 (6 bases). Germline values: CDR1 SQVTM, CDR2 ANQGSEA. V was shortened by 4 bases and J by 4 bases, with 8 bases between the two germline ends. This CDR3 spans 11 amino acids. The CDR3 nucleotides are TGCAGCGTTGGGGACACTTACGAGCAGTACTTC. Residues: CSVGDTYEQYF.

This clonotype appeared many times. This chain uses TRBV29-1 with TRBJ2-5; 13 nucleotides align to TRBD2. Germline V gene sequence: CDR1 SQVTM, CDR2 ANQGSEA. This CDR3 region has 14 residues. V lost 8 bases, J lost 2 bases, and 5 bases stayed unmatched. The CDR3 region is CSTRTSGGQETQYF. The CDR3 region has the DNA TGCAGCACGAGGACTAGCGGGGGTCAAGAGACCCAGTACTTC.